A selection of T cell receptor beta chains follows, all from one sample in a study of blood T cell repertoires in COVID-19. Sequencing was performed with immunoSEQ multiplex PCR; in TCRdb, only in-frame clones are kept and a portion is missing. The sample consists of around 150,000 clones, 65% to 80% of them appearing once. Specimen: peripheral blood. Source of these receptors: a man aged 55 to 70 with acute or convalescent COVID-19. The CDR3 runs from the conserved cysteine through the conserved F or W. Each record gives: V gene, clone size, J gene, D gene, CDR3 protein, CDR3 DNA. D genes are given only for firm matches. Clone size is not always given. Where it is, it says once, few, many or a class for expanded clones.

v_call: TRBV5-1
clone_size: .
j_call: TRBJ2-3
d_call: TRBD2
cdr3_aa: CASSWTGTTSGRRNTQYF
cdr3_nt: TGCGCCAGCAGCTGGACAGGGACGACTAGCGGGAGGAGAAATACGCAGTATTTT

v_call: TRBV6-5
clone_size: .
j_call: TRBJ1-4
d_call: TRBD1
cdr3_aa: CASSFRDRGEKLFF
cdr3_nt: TGTGCCAGCAGTTTCCGGGACAGGGGAGAAAAACTGTTTTTT

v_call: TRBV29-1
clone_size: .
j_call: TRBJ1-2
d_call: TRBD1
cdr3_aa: CSGGGADYGYTF
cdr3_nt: TGCAGCGGAGGGGGCGCCGATTATGGCTACACCTTC

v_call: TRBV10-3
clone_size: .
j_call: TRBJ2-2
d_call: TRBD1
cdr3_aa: CAISRGQGGELFF
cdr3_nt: TGTGCCATCAGTAGGGGGCAGGGCGGGGAGCTGTTTTTT

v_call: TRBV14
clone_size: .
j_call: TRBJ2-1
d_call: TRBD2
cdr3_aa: CASSRSMGSGVGINEQFF
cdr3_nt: TGTGCCAGCAGCCGCTCAATGGGGAGCGGGGTAGGGATAAATGAGCAGTTCTTC

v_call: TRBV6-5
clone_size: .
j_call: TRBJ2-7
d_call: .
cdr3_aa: CASSYSGLAYYEQYF
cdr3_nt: TGTGCCAGCAGTTACTCGGGGCTAGCGTATTACGAGCAGTACTTC

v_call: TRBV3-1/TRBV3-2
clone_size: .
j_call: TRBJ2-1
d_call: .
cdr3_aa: CASSHLSSNEQFF
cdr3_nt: TGTGCCAGCAGCCACCTTTCTAGCAATGAGCAGTTCTTC

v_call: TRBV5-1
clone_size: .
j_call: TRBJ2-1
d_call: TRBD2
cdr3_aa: CASSLAGTSGNNEQFF
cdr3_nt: TGCGCCAGCAGCTTGGCCGGGACTAGCGGGAACAATGAGCAGTTCTTC

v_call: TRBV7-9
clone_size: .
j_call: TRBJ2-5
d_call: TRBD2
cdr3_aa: CASSSSGPQETQYF
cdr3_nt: TGTGCCAGCAGCAGTAGCGGGCCCCAAGAGACCCAGTACTTC

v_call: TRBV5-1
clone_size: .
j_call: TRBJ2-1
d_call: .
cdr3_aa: CASREQVNSYNEQFF
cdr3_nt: TGCGCCAGCAGGGAACAGGTCAACTCCTACAATGAGCAGTTCTTC

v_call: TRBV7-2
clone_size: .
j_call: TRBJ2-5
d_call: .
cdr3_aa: CASSQGRGIRETQYF
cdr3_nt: TGTGCCAGCAGCCAGGGGCGAGGGATCCGGGAGACCCAGTACTTC

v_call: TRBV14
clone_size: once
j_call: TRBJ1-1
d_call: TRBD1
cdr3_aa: CASSHFRDRNTEAFF
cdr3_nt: TGTGCCAGCAGCCATTTTCGGGACAGAAACACTGAAGCTTTCTTT

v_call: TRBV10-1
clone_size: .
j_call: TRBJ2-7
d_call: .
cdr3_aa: CASSRGTDSSYEQYF
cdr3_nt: TGCGCCAGCAGTCGGGGGACAGATAGCTCCTACGAGCAGTACTTC

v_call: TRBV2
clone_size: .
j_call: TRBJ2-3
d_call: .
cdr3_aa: CASSESGVGTDTQYF
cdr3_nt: TGTGCCAGCAGTGAGAGCGGAGTAGGGACAGATACGCAGTATTTT

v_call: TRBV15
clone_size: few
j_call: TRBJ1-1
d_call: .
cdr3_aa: CATSGGPMEVEAFF
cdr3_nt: TGTGCCACCAGCGGAGGACCTATGGAGGTTGAAGCTTTCTTT

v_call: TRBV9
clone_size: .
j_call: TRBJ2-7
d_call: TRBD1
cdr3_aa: CASSGQGRGEQYF
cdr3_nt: TGTGCCAGCAGCGGACAGGGTCGGGGCGAGCAGTACTTC

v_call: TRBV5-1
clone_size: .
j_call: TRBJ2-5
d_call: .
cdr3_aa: CASSLGGRRWQETQYF
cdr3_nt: TGCGCCAGCAGCTTGGGAGGCCGGAGGTGGCAAGAGACCCAGTACTTC

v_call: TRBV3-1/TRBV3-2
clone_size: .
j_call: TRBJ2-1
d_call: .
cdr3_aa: CASTQESAYNEQFF
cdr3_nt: TGTGCCAGCACCCAAGAGTCAGCCTACAATGAGCAGTTCTTC

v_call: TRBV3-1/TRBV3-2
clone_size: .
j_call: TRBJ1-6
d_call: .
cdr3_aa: CASSRGEVYSPLHF
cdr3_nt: TGTGCCAGCAGTAGAGGGGAGGTCTATTCACCCCTCCACTTT

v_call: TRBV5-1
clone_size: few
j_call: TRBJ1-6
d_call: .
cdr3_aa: CASSRTGENSPLHF
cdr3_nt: TGCGCCAGCAGCCGGACTGGGGAAAATTCACCCCTCCACTTT

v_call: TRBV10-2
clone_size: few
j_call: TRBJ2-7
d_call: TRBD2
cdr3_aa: CASSATSGITYEQYF
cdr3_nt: TGCGCCAGCAGCGCGACTAGCGGGATTACCTACGAGCAGTACTTC

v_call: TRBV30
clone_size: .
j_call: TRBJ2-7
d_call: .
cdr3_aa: CAWRSPNSYEQYF
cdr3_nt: TGTGCCTGGCGGAGCCCCAATTCCTACGAGCAGTACTTC

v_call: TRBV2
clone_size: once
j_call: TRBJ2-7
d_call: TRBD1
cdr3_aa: CASSWTGGSYEQYF
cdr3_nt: TGTGCCAGCAGTTGGACAGGGGGCTCCTACGAGCAGTACTTC

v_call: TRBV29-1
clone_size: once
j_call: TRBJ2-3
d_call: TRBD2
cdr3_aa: CSVGLDTDTQYF
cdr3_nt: TGCAGCGTCGGACTAGACACAGATACGCAGTATTTT

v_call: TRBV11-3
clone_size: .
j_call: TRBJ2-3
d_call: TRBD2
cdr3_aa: CASSLRAGVTDTQYF
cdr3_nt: TGTGCCAGCAGCTTAAGGGCGGGAGTCACAGATACGCAGTATTTT

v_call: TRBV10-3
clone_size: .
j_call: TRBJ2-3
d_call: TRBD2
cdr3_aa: CAISETLAGATDTQYF
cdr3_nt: TGTGCCATCAGTGAAACCCTAGCGGGAGCAACAGATACGCAGTATTTT

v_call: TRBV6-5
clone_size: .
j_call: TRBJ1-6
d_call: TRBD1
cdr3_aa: CASNRQGENSPLHF
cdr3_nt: TGTGCCAGCAACCGACAGGGGGAGAATTCACCCCTCCACTTT

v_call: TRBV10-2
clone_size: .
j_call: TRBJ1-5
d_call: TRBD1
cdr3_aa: CASNLDRVGNQPQHF
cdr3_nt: TGCGCCAGCAATTTGGACAGGGTAGGCAATCAGCCCCAGCATTTT

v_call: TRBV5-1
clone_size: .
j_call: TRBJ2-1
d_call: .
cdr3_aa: CASSLDDRGWSGNEQFF
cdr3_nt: TGCGCCAGCAGCTTGGACGACCGAGGCTGGTCGGGCAATGAGCAGTTCTTC

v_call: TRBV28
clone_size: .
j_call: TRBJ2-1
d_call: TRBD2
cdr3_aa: CASSLGLAEVKIF
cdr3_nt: TGTGCCAGCAGTTTAGGGCTAGCGGAAGTAAAGATCTTC

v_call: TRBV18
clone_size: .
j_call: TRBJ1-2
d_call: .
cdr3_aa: CASSPNTETNYGYTF
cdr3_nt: TGTGCCAGCTCACCCAACACAGAAACTAACTATGGCTACACCTTC

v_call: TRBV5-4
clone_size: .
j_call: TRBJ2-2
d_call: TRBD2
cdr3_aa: CASSISGRAPGELFF
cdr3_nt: TGTGCCAGCAGCATCAGCGGGAGGGCCCCCGGGGAGCTGTTTTTT

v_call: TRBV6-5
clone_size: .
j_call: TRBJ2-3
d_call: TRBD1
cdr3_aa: CASSLTGGLGDTQYF
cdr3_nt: TGTGCCAGCTCCCTCACAGGGGGCCTTGGAGATACGCAGTATTTT

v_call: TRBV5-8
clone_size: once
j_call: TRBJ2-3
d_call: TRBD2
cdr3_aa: CASTLAWGSGKGADTQYF
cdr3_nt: TGTGCCAGCACCTTAGCTTGGGGTAGCGGGAAGGGTGCAGATACGCAGTATTTT

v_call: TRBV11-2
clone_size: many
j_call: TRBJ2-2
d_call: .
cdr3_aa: CASEGVGTGELFF
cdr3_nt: TGTGCCAGCGAGGGGGTAGGCACCGGGGAGCTGTTTTTT

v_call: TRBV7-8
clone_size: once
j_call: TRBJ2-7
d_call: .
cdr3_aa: CASMGGYEQYF
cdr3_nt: TGTGCCAGCATGGGGGGCTACGAGCAGTACTTC

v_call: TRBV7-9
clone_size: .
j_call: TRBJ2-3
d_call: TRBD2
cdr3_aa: CASSPRRLAGRDTQYF
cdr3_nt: TGTGCCAGCAGTCCAAGGAGACTAGCGGGACGAGATACGCAGTATTTT

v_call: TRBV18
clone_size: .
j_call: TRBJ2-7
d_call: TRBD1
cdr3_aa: CASSPPTGVGYEQYF
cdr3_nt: TGTGCCAGCTCACCACCGACAGGGGTTGGGTACGAGCAGTACTTC

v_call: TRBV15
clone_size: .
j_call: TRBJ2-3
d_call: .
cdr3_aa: CATSRGSSTSTDTQYF
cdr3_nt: TGTGCCACCAGCAGAGGGTCTAGCACTAGCACAGATACGCAGTATTTT

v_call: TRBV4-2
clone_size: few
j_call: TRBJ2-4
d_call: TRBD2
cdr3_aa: CASSQDHGRESGNIQYF
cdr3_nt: TGTGCCAGCAGCCAAGATCATGGGCGGGAGAGCGGGAACATTCAGTACTTC

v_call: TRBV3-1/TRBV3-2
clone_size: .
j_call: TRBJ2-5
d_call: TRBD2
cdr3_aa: CASSRGTSAQETQYF
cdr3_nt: TGTGCCAGCAGCCGGGGGACTAGCGCTCAAGAGACCCAGTACTTC

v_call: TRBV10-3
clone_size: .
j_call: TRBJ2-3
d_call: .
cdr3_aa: CATRRGTDTQYF
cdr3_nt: TGTGCCACCCGGCGGGGCACAGATACGCAGTATTTT

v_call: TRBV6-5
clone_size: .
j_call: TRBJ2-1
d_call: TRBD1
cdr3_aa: CASRSGTGGGNEQFF
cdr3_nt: TGTGCCAGCAGATCCGGGACAGGGGGAGGCAATGAGCAGTTCTTC